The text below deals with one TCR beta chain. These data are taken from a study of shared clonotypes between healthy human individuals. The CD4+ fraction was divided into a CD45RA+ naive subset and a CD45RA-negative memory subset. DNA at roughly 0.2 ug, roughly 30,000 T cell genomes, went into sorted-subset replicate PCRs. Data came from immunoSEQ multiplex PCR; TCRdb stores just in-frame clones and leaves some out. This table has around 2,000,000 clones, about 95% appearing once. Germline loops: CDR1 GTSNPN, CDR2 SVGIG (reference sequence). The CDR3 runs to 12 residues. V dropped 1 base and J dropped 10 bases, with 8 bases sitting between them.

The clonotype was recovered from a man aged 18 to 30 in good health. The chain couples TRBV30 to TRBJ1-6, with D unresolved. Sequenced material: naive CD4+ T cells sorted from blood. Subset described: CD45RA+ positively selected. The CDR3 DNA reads TGTGCCTGGAGTGGTCAGGTATCACCCCTCCACTTT. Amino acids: CAWSGQVSPLHF.